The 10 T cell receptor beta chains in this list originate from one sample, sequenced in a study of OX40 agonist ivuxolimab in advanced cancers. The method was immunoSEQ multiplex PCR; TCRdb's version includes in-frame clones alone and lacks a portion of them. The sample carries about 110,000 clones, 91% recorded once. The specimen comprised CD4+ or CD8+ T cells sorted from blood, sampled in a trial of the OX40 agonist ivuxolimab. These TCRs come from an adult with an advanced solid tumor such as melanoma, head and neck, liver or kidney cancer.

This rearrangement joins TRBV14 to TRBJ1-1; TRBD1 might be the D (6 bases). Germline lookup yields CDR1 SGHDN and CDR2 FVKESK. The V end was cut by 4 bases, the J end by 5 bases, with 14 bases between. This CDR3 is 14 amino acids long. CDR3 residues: CASSPIRGRTEAFF. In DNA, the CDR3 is TGTGCCAGCAGCCCCATCAGGGGACGGACTGAAGCTTTCTTT.

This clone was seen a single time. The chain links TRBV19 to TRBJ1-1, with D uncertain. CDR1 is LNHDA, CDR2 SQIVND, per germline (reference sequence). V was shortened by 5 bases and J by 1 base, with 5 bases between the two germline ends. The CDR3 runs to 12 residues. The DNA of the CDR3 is TGTGCCAGTAGTTACAGGAACACTGAAGCTTTCTTT. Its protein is CASSYRNTEAFF.

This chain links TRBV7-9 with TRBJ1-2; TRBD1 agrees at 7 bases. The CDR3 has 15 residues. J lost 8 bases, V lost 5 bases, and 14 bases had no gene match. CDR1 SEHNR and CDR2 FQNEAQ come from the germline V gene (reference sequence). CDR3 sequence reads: CASSIEWGQPAGYTF. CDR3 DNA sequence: TGTGCCAGCAGCATCGAATGGGGACAGCCCGCGGGCTACACCTTC. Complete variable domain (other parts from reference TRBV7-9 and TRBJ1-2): DTGVSQNPRHKITKRGQNVTFRCDPISEHNRLYWYRQTLGQGPEFLTYFQNEAQLEKSRLLSDRFSAERPKGSFSTLEIQRTEQGDSAMYLCASSIEWGQPAGYTFGSGTRLTVV.

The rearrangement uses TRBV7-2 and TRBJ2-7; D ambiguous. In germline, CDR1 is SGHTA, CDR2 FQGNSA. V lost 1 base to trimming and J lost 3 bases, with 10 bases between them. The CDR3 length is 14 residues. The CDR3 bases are TGTGCCAGCAGCTTAGAAGGCGGAAACTACGAGCAGTACTTC. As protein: CASSLEGGNYEQYF.

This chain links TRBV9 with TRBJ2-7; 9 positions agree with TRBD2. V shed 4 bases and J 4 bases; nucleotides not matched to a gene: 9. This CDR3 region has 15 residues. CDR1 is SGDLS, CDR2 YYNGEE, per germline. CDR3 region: CASSPEAGGPYEQYF. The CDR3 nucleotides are TGTGCCAGCAGCCCAGAAGCGGGAGGACCGTACGAGCAGTACTTC.

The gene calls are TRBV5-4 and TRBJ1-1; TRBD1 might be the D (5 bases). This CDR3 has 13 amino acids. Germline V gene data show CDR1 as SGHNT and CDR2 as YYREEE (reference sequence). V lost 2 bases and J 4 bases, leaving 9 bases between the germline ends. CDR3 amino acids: CASSFGGTTEAFF. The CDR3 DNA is TGTGCCAGCAGCTTTGGGGGAACCACTGAAGCTTTCTTT.

CDR3 protein: CASRVDGGHEQYF. DNA for the CDR3: TGTGCCAGCAGGGTCGACGGGGGCCACGAGCAGTACTTC. V gene TRBV25-1 combines with J gene TRBJ2-7; D tentatively fits TRBD1 or TRBD2 (6 bases each). Germline V gene lookup returns CDR1 MGHDK and CDR2 SYGVNS. This CDR3 comprises 13 residues. The V end lost 6 bases, the J end lost 5 bases, and 14 bases lay between the germline ends.

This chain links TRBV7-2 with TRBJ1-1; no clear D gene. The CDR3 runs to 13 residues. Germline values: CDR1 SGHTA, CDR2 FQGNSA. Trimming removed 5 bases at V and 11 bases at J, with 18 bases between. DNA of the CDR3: TGTGCCAGCAGCCCCAGATCGGGCCAAAGGGCTTTCTTT. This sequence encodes CASSPRSGQRAFF.

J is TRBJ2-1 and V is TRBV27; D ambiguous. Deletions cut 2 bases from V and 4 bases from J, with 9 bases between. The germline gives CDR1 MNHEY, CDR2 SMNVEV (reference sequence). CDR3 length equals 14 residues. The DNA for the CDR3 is TGTGCCAGCAGTTTAGAACGGGTGTACAATGAGCAGTTCTTC. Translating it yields CASSLERVYNEQFF.

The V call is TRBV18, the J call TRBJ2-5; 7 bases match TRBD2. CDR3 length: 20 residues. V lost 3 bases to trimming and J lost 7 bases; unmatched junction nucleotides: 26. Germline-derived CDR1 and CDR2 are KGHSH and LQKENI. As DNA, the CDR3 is TGTGCCAGCTCACCCACGTCCAGCGGGATAACCCTTATAAAAGAGCTGACCCAGTACTTC. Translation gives CASSPTSSGITLIKELTQYF.